This T cell receptor (beta chain) was captured in a study of T-cell reconstitution after alpha-beta-depleted transplantation in children (dated by TCRdb to about 2016). Broadly, across the study: Using TCR repertoire profiling, the study followed T-cell immune reconstitution in a quantitative way in children after TCRalphabeta/CD19-depleted allogeneic hematopoietic cell transplantation.

Paper-wide results and their limitations: About two months after transplant, the apparently early recovery of alphabetaT-cell counts reportedly depended on just several hundred clones that had expanded rapidly and came from non-depleted graft cells. The frequencies of hyperexpanded clones fell over the following months, and after one year, T-cell counts and TCRbeta diversity were mostly attributed to newly produced T cells. In some patients, high TCRbeta diversity at day 60 was attributed to recipient T cells and intrathymic progenitors that had survived conditioning.

The treatment or condition tag for this specimen amounts to: allogeneic hematopoietic cell transplantation with graft depleted of TCRalphabeta T cells and CD19 B cells. Transplant recipients were children who received TCRalphabeta/CD19-depleted allogeneic hematopoietic cell grafts. The V end loses 8 bases and the J end loses 11 bases, and a stretch of 4 bases separates them. Taken from cysteine to phenylalanine, the CDR3 has 8 residues. Only CDR3 DNA is held: 24 bases, read in frame from base 1. Per the germline V gene, MDHEN is the CDR1 and SYDVKM is the CDR2. This clonotype showed up many times. The antigen this receptor binds is unknown. Base qualities are not recorded, but no much larger clone differs from it by a single base. The library was built by means of PCR. Reads for this sample came from an Illumina HiSeq 2500. TCR libraries were prepared with molecular barcoding, using unique molecular identifiers to normalize TCRbeta repertoire quantification. TCRdb redid the processing of the public reads, applying fastp at Q25 and MiXCR, and retained in-frame beta chains. Identical CDR3 proteins give one entry, which carries the most common genes and DNA. This sample has approximately 300,000 distinct CDR3 sequences in its table, and 6.5% to 9% of those were observed once. About 8.2% of the sample is taken by the ten largest.

The V gene is TRBV28 and the J gene is TRBJ2-1; there is no confident call for the D gene. The sequenced sample was peripheral blood, obtained 360 days after TCRalphabeta/CD19-depleted stem cell transplant. The TCR sequence derives from a female patient aged 2-9 years who had a stem cell transplant for Fanconi anemia, so the T cells may come from the graft donor. The CDR3 has the sequence CASGKQFF. The nucleotides are TGTGCCAGCGGAAAGCAGTTCTTC. The full variable domain, with segments outside the CDR3 supplied by the reference TRBV28 and TRBJ2-1 proteins, appears as DVKVTQSSRYLVKRTGEKVFLECVQDMDHENMFWYRQDPGLGLRLIYFSYDVKMKEKGDIPEGYSVSREKKERFSLILESASTNQTSMYLCASGKQFFGPGTRLTVL.